This paragraph covers one T cell receptor beta chain sequence. Its target is not known. The entry originates in a study of vaccination effects on CD4 cells after COVID-19. Clones were sequenced by immunoSEQ multiplex PCR, and TCRdb holds only the in-frame ones, with some missing. This sample has 50,000 to 70,000 clones, with less than 85% found just once. This CDR3 region has 11 residues. V was trimmed by 8 bases and J by 5 bases, leaving 10 bases between them. Germline V gene data show CDR1 as MRHNA and CDR2 as SNTAGT. The culture ran for around nine days, and then CD4+ T cells were isolated. Participants received two doses of either the BNT162b2 or mRNA-1273 vaccine.

The chain couples TRBV6-4 to TRBJ2-7; unclear D gene. The specimen was CD4+ T cells from PBMCs cultured without peptide, collected after COVID-19 vaccination. This receptor was taken from a human donor who received a COVID-19 vaccine. The CDR3 region has the DNA TGTGCCAGCCCTCGGACCCACGAGCAGTACGTC. It codes for CASPRTHEQYV.